This TCR beta chain was captured in a study of cytomegalovirus exposure and HLA in healthy donors. 13 Jbeta primers and 60 Vbeta primers were used for the PCR. The data were produced by immunoSEQ multiplex PCR, yet TCRdb's version contains in-frame clones alone and is incomplete. The data show a few hundred thousand clones, with roughly 89% seen just once and approximately 1% held by the top ten. Study-wide points: Analyses of presence and absence presupposed an approximately uniform sequencing depth across donors.

The CDR3 totals 16 residues. Per the germline V gene, CDR1 is SGHRS and CDR2 is YFSETQ. With V trimmed by 2 bases and J by 0 bases, 8 bases remained unmatched. About this clone itself: Antigen: not known.

The sequence derives from a woman aged 18-30 years in good health and CMV-seronegative. The J gene is TRBJ2-7, the V gene TRBV5-1; 7 nucleotides line up with TRBD1. Sequencing input: PBMCs. The CDR3 loop is CASSLGQVLSSYEQYF. In nucleotides, the CDR3 is TGCGCCAGCAGCTTAGGACAGGTCCTCAGCTCCTACGAGCAGTACTTC.